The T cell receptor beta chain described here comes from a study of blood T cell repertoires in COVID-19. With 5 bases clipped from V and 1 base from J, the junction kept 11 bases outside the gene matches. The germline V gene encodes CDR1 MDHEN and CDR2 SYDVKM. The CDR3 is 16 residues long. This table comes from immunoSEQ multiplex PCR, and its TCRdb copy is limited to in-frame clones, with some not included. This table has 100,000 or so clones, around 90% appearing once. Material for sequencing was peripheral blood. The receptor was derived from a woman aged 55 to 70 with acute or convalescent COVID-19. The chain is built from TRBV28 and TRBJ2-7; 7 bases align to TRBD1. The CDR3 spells CASSTPGQHSSYEQYF. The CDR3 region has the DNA TGTGCCAGCAGTACCCCGGGACAGCATTCTTCCTACGAGCAGTACTTC.